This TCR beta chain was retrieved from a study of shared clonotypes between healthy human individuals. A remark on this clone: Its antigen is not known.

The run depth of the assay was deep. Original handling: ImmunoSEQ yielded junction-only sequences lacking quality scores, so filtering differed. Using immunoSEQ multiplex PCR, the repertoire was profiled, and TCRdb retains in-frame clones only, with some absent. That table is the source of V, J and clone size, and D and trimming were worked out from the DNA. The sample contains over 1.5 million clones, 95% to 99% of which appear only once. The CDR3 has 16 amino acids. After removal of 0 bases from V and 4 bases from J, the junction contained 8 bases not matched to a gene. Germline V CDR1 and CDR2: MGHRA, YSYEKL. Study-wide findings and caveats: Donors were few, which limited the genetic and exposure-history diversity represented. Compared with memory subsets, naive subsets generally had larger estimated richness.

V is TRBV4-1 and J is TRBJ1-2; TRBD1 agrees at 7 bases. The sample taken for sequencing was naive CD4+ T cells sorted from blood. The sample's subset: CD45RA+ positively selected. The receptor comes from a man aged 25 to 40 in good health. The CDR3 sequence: CASSQEPGQLFYGYTF. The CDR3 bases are TGCGCCAGCAGCCAAGAGCCGGGACAGCTCTTCTATGGCTACACCTTC.